These T cell receptor beta chains were read from a single sample in a study of control samples from healthy donors and cancer patients. The data were produced by immunoSEQ multiplex PCR, yet TCRdb's version contains in-frame clones alone and is incomplete. The sample has about 160,000 clones; less than 95% are singletons. What was sequenced was PBMCs. These receptors were collected from a man between 60 and 70 years old with colorectal cancer. CDR3s include the opening cysteine and the closing phenylalanine or tryptophan. The order of the fields is clone size, J gene, V gene, D gene, CDR3 DNA, CDR3 protein. The D gene is left open where the match is weak. Some rows mark clone size as missing; the rest say once, few, many or name a class of expanded clone.

once | TRBJ1-1 | TRBV27 | NA | TGTGCCAGCAGTTCCAGGGTCCTGAACACTGAAGCTTTCTTT | CASSSRVLNTEAFF
NA | TRBJ2-7 | TRBV6-1 | NA | TGTGCCAGCAGTGAAACGACCGGGACAAACTACGAGCAGTACTTC | CASSETTGTNYEQYF
NA | TRBJ2-3 | TRBV6-5 | NA | TGTGCCAGCAGTTCCGACGTAGATACGCAGTATTTT | CASSSDVDTQYF
NA | TRBJ1-3 | TRBV6-2/TRBV6-3 | NA | TGTGCCAGCAGTTACTCGGCCGGTGGAAACACCATATATTTT | CASSYSAGGNTIYF
NA | TRBJ2-1 | TRBV9 | NA | TGTGCCAGCAGCCCCACGACCGGGGGCAATGAGCAGTTCTTC | CASSPTTGGNEQFF
NA | TRBJ1-5 | TRBV6-5 | TRBD1 | TGTGCCGGGTCGTACAGGGGTCAAGAAGCCCAGCATTTT | CAGSYRGQEAQHF
once | TRBJ1-1 | TRBV14 | NA | TGTGCCAGCAGCCAAGGAACAGGGTACACTGAAGCTTTCTTT | CASSQGTGYTEAFF
NA | TRBJ1-1 | TRBV30 | TRBD1 | TGTGCCTGGACTCCGGGACAGGGGCACACTGAAGCTTTCTTT | CAWTPGQGHTEAFF
NA | TRBJ1-5 | TRBV18 | NA | TGTGCCAGCTCACCGGGAAAGGCCCACAATCAGCCCCAGCATTTT | CASSPGKAHNQPQHF
NA | TRBJ1-2 | TRBV28 | NA | TGTGCCAGCAGTTTAGTAAGTCACTATGGCTACACCTTC | CASSLVSHYGYTF
NA | TRBJ2-3 | TRBV2 | NA | TGTGCCAGCAGTGCCAGGGGTACAGATACGCAGTATTTT | CASSARGTDTQYF
NA | TRBJ1-6 | TRBV4-3 | NA | TGCGCCAGCGCTCCTGGGGGCGGGCGAAATTCACCCCTCCACTTT | CASAPGGGRNSPLHF
NA | TRBJ1-3 | TRBV2 | TRBD1 | TGTGCCAGCAGCCGAGAACAGGGGGTGCCTGGAAACACCATATATTTT | CASSREQGVPGNTIYF
NA | TRBJ1-1 | TRBV7-9 | TRBD1 | TGTGCCAGCAGCTCCCCGGGACAGGGGGCTTTCGCTGAAGCTTTCTTT | CASSSPGQGAFAEAFF
NA | TRBJ1-4 | TRBV30 | NA | TGTGCCTGGAGTGTACGGTCAACTAATGAAAAACTGTTTTTT | CAWSVRSTNEKLFF
once | TRBJ1-1 | TRBV19 | TRBD1 | TGTGCCAGTATCTCGACAGGGGGCACTGAAGCTTTCTTT | CASISTGGTEAFF
NA | TRBJ2-5 | TRBV19 | NA | TGTGCCTCCTCCCTCCAGGGTTTACAAGAGACCCAGTACTTC | CASSLQGLQETQYF
NA | TRBJ2-6 | TRBV7-9 | NA | TGTGCCAGCAGCTTAGGACCCTCCTCTGGGGCCAACGTCCTGACTTTC | CASSLGPSSGANVLTF
once | TRBJ2-3 | TRBV7-8 | NA | TGTGCCAGCAGCTCGGTGGATACGCAGTATTTT | CASSSVDTQYF
NA | TRBJ1-2 | TRBV5-4 | TRBD1 | TGTGCCAGCAGCTTATTAGGGGGACAGGGGATCGGCTACACCTTC | CASSLLGGQGIGYTF
NA | TRBJ2-1 | TRBV7-9 | NA | TGTGCCAGCAGCAACAGGATTTACGATGAGCAGTTCTTC | CASSNRIYDEQFF
NA | TRBJ2-5 | TRBV5-4 | TRBD2 | TGTGCCAGCAGCTCCCGGACTAGCGGAGAAGAGACCCAGTACTTC | CASSSRTSGEETQYF
NA | TRBJ1-2 | TRBV18 | TRBD1 | TGTGCCAGCTCGCCAGGGGGACGGTTCTATGGCTACACCTTC | CASSPGGRFYGYTF
NA | TRBJ2-5 | TRBV7-6 | NA | TGTGCCAGCAGCTTAGCGCCACAGGGCCCACAAGAGACCCAGTACTTC | CASSLAPQGPQETQYF
NA | TRBJ1-2 | TRBV18 | TRBD1 | TGTGCCAGCTCAACTGGGACAGGGGCGCAAAATGGCTACACCTTC | CASSTGTGAQNGYTF
NA | TRBJ2-5 | TRBV15 | NA | TGTGCCACCAGCATTCGACAGCGCCTCCGGGGGACCCAGTACTTC | CATSIRQRLRGTQYF
NA | TRBJ2-2 | TRBV7-2 | NA | TGTGCCAGCAGCTTAGACCGGGGGAGGACCGGGGAGCTGTTTTTT | CASSLDRGRTGELFF
NA | TRBJ1-1 | TRBV7-8 | NA | TGTGCCAGCAGCCCGGGACGGAACACTGAAGCTTTCTTT | CASSPGRNTEAFF
once | TRBJ2-7 | TRBV27 | NA | TGTGCCAGCACCTCGGTGGGGGCAGGAGAGTTGGAGCAGTACTTC | CASTSVGAGELEQYF